This T cell receptor beta chain was identified during a study of blood T cells in healthy people across ages. Points on this clonotype: The antigen remains unidentified.

From germline, CDR1 is SEHNR and CDR2 FQNEAQ (reference sequence). The V end was cut by 5 bases, the J end by 4 bases, with 14 bases between. This CDR3 comprises 15 residues. Study-wide points: In long-lived donors, naive CD4+ cell counts and diversity exceeded those of aged donors.

Together with a sample-barcoded 5' primer, a J-beta primer mix was included in a second PCR lasting roughly 6 to 12 cycles. One entry per CDR3 protein, called by TCRdb with MiXCR from the 5' RACE reads. The sample includes about 720,000 distinct CDR3 sequences, 20% to 25% of them seen just once. The sample also formed part of further work on T cells of mothers and their children.

Sequencing was carried out using blood. The gene calls are TRBV7-9 and TRBJ2-2, with TRBD2 as a possible D gene (6 bases). This TCR came from a boy under 18 in good health. The CDR3 reads CASSLGGTTTGELFF. CDR3 bases: TGTGCCAGCAGCCTAGGAGGGACCACCACCGGGGAGCTGTTTTTT.